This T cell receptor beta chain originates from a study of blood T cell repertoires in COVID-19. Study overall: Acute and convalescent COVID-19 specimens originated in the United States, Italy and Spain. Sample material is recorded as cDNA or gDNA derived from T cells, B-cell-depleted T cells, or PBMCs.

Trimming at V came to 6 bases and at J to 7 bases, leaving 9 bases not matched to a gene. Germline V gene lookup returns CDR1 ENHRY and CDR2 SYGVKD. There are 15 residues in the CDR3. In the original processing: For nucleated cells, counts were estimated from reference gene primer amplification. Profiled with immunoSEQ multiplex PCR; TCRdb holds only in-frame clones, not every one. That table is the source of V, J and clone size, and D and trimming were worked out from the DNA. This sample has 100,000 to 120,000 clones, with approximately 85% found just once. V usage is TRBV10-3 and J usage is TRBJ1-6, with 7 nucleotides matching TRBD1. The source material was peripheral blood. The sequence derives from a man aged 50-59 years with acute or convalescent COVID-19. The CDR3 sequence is CAIRFRDSLNSPLHF. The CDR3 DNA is TGTGCCATCAGATTCCGGGACAGCCTGAATTCACCCCTCCACTTT.